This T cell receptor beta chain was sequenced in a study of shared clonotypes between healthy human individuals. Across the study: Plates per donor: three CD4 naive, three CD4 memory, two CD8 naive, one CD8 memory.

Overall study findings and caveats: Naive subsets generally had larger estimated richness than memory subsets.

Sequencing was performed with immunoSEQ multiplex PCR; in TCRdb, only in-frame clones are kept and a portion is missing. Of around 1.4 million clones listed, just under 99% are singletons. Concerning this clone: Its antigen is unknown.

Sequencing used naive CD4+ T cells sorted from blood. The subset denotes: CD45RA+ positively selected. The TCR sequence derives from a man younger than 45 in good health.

CDR3 loop: CASSLVSAGAAYNEQFF. In nucleotides, the CDR3 is TGTGCCAGCAGCTTAGTGTCAGCGGGAGCGGCCTACAATGAGCAGTTCTTC. The chain recombines TRBV7-2 with TRBJ2-1; 8 bases fit TRBD2. CDR1 SGHTA and CDR2 FQGNSA come from the germline V gene. V lost 1 base and J lost 2; bases outside the gene matches: 7. There are 17 residues in the CDR3. The whole variable domain, filled in from reference TRBV7-2 and TRBJ2-1, reads GAGVSQSPSNKVTEKGKDVELRCDPISGHTALYWYRQSLGQGLEFLIYFQGNSAPDKSGLPSDRFSAERTGGSVSTLTIQRTQQEDSAVYLCASSLVSAGAAYNEQFFGPGTRLTVL.